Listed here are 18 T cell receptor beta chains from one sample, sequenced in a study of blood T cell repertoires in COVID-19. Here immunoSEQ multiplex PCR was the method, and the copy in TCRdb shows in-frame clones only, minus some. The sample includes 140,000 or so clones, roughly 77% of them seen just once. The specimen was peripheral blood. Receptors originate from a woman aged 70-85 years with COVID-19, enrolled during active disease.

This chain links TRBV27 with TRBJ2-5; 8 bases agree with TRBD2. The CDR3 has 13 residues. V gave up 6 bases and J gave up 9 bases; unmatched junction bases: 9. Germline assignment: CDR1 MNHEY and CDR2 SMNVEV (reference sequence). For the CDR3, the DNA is TGTGCCAGCAGCCTCGCGGGGGGCCTGGCCCAGTACTTC. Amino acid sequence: CASSLAGGLAQYF.

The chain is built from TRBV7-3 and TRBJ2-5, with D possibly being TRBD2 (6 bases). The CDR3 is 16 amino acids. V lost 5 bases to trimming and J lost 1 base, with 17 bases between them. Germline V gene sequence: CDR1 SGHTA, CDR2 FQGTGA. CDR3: CASSPGVRGLQETQYF. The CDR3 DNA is TGTGCCAGCAGCCCCGGAGTGCGGGGCCTCCAAGAGACCCAGTACTTC.

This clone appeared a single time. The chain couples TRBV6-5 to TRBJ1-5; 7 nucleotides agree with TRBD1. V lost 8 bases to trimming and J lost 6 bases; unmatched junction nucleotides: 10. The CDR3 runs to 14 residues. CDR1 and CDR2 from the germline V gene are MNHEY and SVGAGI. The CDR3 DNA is TGTGCCAGCGACAGAGGGGGCTTCTTTCAGCCCCAGCATTTT. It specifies CASDRGGFFQPQHF.

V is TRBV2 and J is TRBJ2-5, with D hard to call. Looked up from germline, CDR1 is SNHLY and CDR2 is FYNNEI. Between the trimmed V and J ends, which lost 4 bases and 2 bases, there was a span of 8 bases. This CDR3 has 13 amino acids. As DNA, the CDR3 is TGTGCCAGCAGTGCCGGTGAGCAAGAGACCCAGTACTTC. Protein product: CASSAGEQETQYF.

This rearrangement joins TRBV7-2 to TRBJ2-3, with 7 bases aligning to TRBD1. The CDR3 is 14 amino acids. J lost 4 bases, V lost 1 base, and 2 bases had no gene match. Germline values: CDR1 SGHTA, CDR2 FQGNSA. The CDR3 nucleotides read TGTGCCAGCAGCTTAGGAGGGGGCTCAGATACGCAGTATTTT. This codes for CASSLGGGSDTQYF.

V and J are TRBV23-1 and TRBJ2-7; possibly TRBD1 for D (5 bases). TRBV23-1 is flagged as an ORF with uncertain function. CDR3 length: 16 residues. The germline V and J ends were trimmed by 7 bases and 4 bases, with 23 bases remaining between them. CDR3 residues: CASTSYLRQSQYEQYF. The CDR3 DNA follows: TGCGCCAGCACCAGTTACCTCCGACAGTCACAATACGAGCAGTACTTC.

The CDR3 region has the DNA TGCGCCAGCAGAGCCCGCAGGGATGGGACTGAAGCTTTCTTT. Residues: CASRARRDGTEAFF. The rearrangement uses TRBV5-1 and TRBJ1-1, with a possible D match to TRBD1 (5 bases). Looked up from germline, CDR1 is SGHRS and CDR2 is YFSETQ. V was clipped by 5 bases and J by 5 bases, with 16 bases between them. The CDR3 runs to 14 residues. Variable domain in full (rest from reference TRBV5-1 and TRBJ1-1): KAGVTQTPRYLIKTRGQQVTLSCSPISGHRSVSWYQQTPGQGLQFLFEYFSETQRNKGNFPGRFSGRQFSNSRSEMNVSTLELGDSALYLCASRARRDGTEAFFGQGTRLTVV.

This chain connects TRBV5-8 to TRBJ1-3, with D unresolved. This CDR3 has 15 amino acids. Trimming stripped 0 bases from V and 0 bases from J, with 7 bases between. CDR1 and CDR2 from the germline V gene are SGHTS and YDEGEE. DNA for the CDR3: TGTGCCAGCAGCTTGGGGCTTCGCTCTGGAAACACCATATATTTT. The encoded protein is CASSLGLRSGNTIYF.

CDR3 amino acids: CASSLRRSSYEQYF. CDR3 in DNA: TGTGCCAGCAGCTTAAGGCGGTCCTCCTACGAGCAGTACTTC. The chain carries TRBV11-1 and TRBJ2-7; D gene uncertain. Germline CDR1 SGHAT, CDR2 FQDESV (reference sequence). The CDR3 length is 14 residues. The germline V and J ends were trimmed by 2 bases and 0 bases, with 8 bases remaining between them. The complete variable domain, with remaining parts taken from reference TRBV11-1 and TRBJ2-7, reads EAEVAQSPRYKITEKSQAVAFWCDPISGHATLYWYRQILGQGPELLVQFQDESVVDDSQLPKDRFSAERLKGVDSTLKIQPAELGDSAMYLCASSLRRSSYEQYFGPGTRLTVT.

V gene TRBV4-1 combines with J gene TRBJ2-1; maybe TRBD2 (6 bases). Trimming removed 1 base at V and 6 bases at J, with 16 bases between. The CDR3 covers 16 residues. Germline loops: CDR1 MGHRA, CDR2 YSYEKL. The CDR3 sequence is CASSQGTSRRGNEQFF. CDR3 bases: TGCGCCAGCAGCCAAGGGACTTCTAGGAGGGGCAATGAGCAGTTCTTC.

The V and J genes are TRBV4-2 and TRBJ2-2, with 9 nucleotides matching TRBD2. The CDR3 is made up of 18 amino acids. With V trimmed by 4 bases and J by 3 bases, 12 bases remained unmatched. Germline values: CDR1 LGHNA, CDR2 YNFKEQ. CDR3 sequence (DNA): TGTGCCAGCAGCCCTACTAGCGGGTCAGGGCCGTACACCGGGGAGCTGTTTTTT. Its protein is CASSPTSGSGPYTGELFF.

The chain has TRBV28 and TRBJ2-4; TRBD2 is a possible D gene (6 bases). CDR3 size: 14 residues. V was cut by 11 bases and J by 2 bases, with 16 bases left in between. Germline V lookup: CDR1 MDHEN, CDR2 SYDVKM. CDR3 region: CASGGAGTKNIQYF. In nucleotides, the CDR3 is TGTGCCTCCGGAGGGGCAGGGACCAAAAACATTCAGTACTTC.

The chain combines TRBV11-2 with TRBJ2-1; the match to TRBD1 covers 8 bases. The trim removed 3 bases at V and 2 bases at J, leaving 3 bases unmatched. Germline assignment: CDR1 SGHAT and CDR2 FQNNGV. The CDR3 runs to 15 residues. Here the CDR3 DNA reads TGTGCCAGCAGCTTCGACAGGGGTCCCTACAATGAGCAGTTCTTC. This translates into CASSFDRGPYNEQFF.

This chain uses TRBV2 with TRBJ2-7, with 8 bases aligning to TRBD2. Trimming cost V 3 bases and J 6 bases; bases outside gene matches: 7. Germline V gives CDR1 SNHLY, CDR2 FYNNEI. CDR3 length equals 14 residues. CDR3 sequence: CASSDLAGGVEQYF. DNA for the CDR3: TGTGCCAGCAGTGATCTTGCGGGGGGAGTCGAGCAGTACTTC.

The CDR3 nucleotides read TGTGCCAGCAGCCCTTGGGGACAGGAGGCTAACGAGCAGTACTTC. It specifies CASSPWGQEANEQYF. The chain couples TRBV6-6 to TRBJ2-7; 8 bases are shared with TRBD1. The germline gives CDR1 MNHNY, CDR2 SVGAGI (reference sequence). Trimming removed 6 bases from V and 5 bases from J; junction bases left unmatched: 12. This CDR3 has 15 amino acids.

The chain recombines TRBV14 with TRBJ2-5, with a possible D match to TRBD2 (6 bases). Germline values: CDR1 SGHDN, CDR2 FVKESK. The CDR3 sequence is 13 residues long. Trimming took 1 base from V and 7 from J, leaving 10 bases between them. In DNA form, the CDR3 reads TGTGCCAGCAGCCAAGGGCCCGGGAGGACCCAGTACTTC. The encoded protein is CASSQGPGRTQYF.

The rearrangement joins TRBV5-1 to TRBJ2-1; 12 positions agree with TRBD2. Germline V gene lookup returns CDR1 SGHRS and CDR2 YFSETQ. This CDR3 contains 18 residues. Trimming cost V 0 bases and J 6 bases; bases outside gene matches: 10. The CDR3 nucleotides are TGCGCCAGCAGCTTGGTGGCACTAGCGGGGGGATTAGGCAATGAGCAGTTCTTC. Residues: CASSLVALAGGLGNEQFF.

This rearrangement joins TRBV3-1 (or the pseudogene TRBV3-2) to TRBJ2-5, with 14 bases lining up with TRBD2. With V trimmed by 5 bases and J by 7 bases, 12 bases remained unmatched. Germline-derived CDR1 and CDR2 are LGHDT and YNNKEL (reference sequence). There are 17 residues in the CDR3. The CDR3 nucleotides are TGTGCCAGCAGCAAGGGACTAGCGGGGGCACCCGATGGGACCCAGTACTTC. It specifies CASSKGLAGAPDGTQYF.